Listed below are T cell receptor beta chains from one sample, sequenced in a study of blood T cell repertoires in COVID-19. Some clones are missing from TCRdb's copy, which holds only in-frame ones; the method was immunoSEQ multiplex PCR. This sample carries about 200,000 clones, 85% to 95% of them seen once, and the ten largest clones take about 0.76%. Sequencing was carried out using peripheral blood. These receptors all come from a man younger than 45 with COVID-19, enrolled during active disease. Both conserved end residues are part of each CDR3. The order of the fields is J gene, CDR3 length, clone size, D gene, V gene, CDR3 DNA, CDR3 protein. D genes are given only for firm matches. Rows give clone size only sometimes, using once, few, many, or a class for an expanded clone.

TRBJ1-6	14	NA	NA	TRBV6-1	TGTGCCAGCAGTGAAGACCAGAATAATTCACCCCTCCACTTT	CASSEDQNNSPLHF
TRBJ1-1	15	NA	NA	TRBV6-4	TGTGCCAGAAAATCTACCGGCCAGAGGGACACTGAAGCTTTCTTT	CARKSTGQRDTEAFF
TRBJ2-5	16	NA	TRBD2	TRBV14	TGTGCCAGCAGCCTGAATCCGGGACTAGCTGGAGAGACCCAGTACTTC	CASSLNPGLAGETQYF
TRBJ1-2	14	NA	TRBD1	TRBV6-5	TGTGCCAGCAGTTACAGGACAGGGGCCTATGGCTACACCTTC	CASSYRTGAYGYTF
TRBJ1-2	12	NA	NA	TRBV19	TGTGCCAGTAGTCCTGGCGGGGGTGGCTACACCTTC	CASSPGGGGYTF
TRBJ1-2	13	NA	NA	TRBV14	TGTGCCAGCAGACCGGGGGGAGGCCATGGCTACACCTTC	CASRPGGGHGYTF
TRBJ2-3	16	NA	TRBD2	TRBV5-1	TGCGCCAGCAGCGCTACCGGGACTAGCGGCACAGATACGCAGTATTTT	CASSATGTSGTDTQYF
TRBJ1-1	15	NA	NA	TRBV7-3	TGTGCCAGCAGCCTATCGGGACACGTGGGAACTGAAGCTTTCTTT	CASSLSGHVGTEAFF
TRBJ2-7	12	NA	NA	TRBV5-5	TGTGCCAGCAGCTTGGGGGACTGGGGGCAGTACTTC	CASSLGDWGQYF
TRBJ2-5	13	NA	TRBD1	TRBV12-3/TRBV12-4	TGTGCCAGCAGTGACAGGGGCTGGGAGACCCAGTACTTC	CASSDRGWETQYF
TRBJ2-1	18	NA	TRBD2	TRBV19	TGTGCCAGTAGTATATCCCCCTCGGGGGGGGTCTCCTACAATGAGCAGTTCTTC	CASSISPSGGVSYNEQFF
TRBJ1-2	13	NA	NA	TRBV6-4	TGTGCCAGCAGTGCGCGGGGGGGTGATGGCTACACCTTC	CASSARGGDGYTF
TRBJ1-2	15	NA	NA	TRBV15	TGTGCCACCAGCAGAGATGAGTTGGCAGGGTATGGCTACACCTTC	CATSRDELAGYGYTF
TRBJ2-3	15	NA	TRBD2	TRBV5-1	TGCGCCAGCAGCTTGTTAGCGGGAATCACAGATACGCAGTATTTT	CASSLLAGITDTQYF
TRBJ1-2	13	NA	NA	TRBV3-1/TRBV3-2	TGTGCCAGCAGCGCGGCGGGGGCAACGGGCTACACCTTC	CASSAAGATGYTF
TRBJ2-1	16	NA	TRBD1	TRBV5-1	TGCGCCAGCAGCCTCCAAGGACAGGGGGCAGGCAATGAGCAGTTCTTC	CASSLQGQGAGNEQFF
TRBJ1-2	11	once	NA	TRBV11-2	TGTGCCAGCAGCACCCGACATTACTCCACCTTC	CASSTRHYSTF
TRBJ2-4	16	many	TRBD1	TRBV5-1	TGCGCCAGCAGCGGGGGTCTTGACAGGGTGGAAAACATTCAGTACTTC	CASSGGLDRVENIQYF
TRBJ2-1	15	NA	TRBD2	TRBV29-1	TGCAGCGTTCCAAAAGCGGGGGGGCTTTACAATGAGCAGTTCTTC	CSVPKAGGLYNEQFF
TRBJ2-3	15	NA	NA	TRBV27	TGTGCCAGCAGTTACCGGGACTCGAGCACAGATACGCAGTATTTT	CASSYRDSSTDTQYF
TRBJ2-7	11	NA	NA	TRBV21-1	TGTGCCAGCAGGGCTTCCTACGAGCAGTACTTC	CASRASYEQYF
TRBJ1-2	11	NA	NA	TRBV24-1	TGTGCCACCAGTGCAGGGGAAGGCTACACCTTC	CATSAGEGYTF
TRBJ1-2	12	NA	NA	TRBV5-1	TGCGCCAGCAGTCTGGAGGGCTATGGCTACACCTTC	CASSLEGYGYTF
TRBJ1-3	13	NA	NA	TRBV12-3/TRBV12-4	TGTGCCAGCAGTTTAATCGGGAGAAACACCATATATTTT	CASSLIGRNTIYF
TRBJ1-2	15	NA	NA	TRBV2	TGTGCCAGCAGTCCGACAGGTTCCTCGGGCGGCGGCTACACCTTC	CASSPTGSSGGGYTF
TRBJ1-3	12	few	NA	TRBV4-2	TGTGCCAGCAGCTCACAGGGAAACACCATATATTTT	CASSSQGNTIYF
TRBJ2-7	13	NA	NA	TRBV3-1/TRBV3-2	TGTGCCAGCAGCCAAGGCAGTCCCTTCGAGCAGTACTTC	CASSQGSPFEQYF
TRBJ1-2	14	NA	NA	TRBV7-9	TGTGCCAGCAGCCTACGGAATACAGACTATGGCTACACCTTC	CASSLRNTDYGYTF
TRBJ2-2	14	NA	TRBD1	TRBV7-3	TGTGCCAGCAGCCCAGGGACAGGGACCGGGGAGCTGTTTTTT	CASSPGTGTGELFF
TRBJ2-1	14	once	TRBD1	TRBV27	TGTGCCAGCACGCGGGGACAGGACGGGAATGAGCAGTTCTTC	CASTRGQDGNEQFF
TRBJ2-7	15	NA	TRBD1	TRBV29-1	TGCAGCGTCGGGCCCCCAGGGACAGCAACCTACGAGCAGTACTTC	CSVGPPGTATYEQYF
TRBJ2-5	13	NA	NA	TRBV6-5	TGTGCCAGCAGTTACTCTTCGGGATTGGGCCAGTACTTC	CASSYSSGLGQYF
TRBJ2-7	13	NA	TRBD1	TRBV27	TGTGCCAGCAGTCACCCGGGACAGGGGCCCCTCGTGTTC	CASSHPGQGPLVF
TRBJ1-5	16	NA	NA	TRBV19	TGTGCCAGTAGTATAGCGGGTCGGGGTTACAATCAGCCCCAGCATTTT	CASSIAGRGYNQPQHF
TRBJ1-4	16	NA	NA	TRBV7-2	TGTGCCAGCAGCCCTGGACAGACAGTAACTAATGAAAAACTGTTTTTT	CASSPGQTVTNEKLFF
TRBJ2-2	15	NA	TRBD1	TRBV3-1/TRBV3-2	TGTGCCAGCAGCCAGGGGACAGCGAACACCGGGGAGCTGTTTTTT	CASSQGTANTGELFF
TRBJ2-1	15	few	TRBD1	TRBV6-5	TGTGCCAGCAGTTACATTCGAGGGGGCAAAAATGAGCAGTTCTTC	CASSYIRGGKNEQFF
TRBJ1-2	14	NA	TRBD1	TRBV24-1	TGTGCCACCAGTGGGCCGGGACAGGGGCAAGGCTACACCTTC	CATSGPGQGQGYTF
TRBJ2-1	13	once	NA	TRBV7-9	TGTGCCGGCAAAGGGGAGGACTACAATGAGCAGTTCTTC	CAGKGEDYNEQFF
TRBJ2-7	15	NA	TRBD1	TRBV5-4	TGTGCCAGCAGCTGGGGGACAGTGGACCTGAGGGAGCAGTACTTC	CASSWGTVDLREQYF
TRBJ1-1	13	many	NA	TRBV29-1	TGCAGCGTTGCAACAGGGCCCGACACTGAAGCTTTCTTT	CSVATGPDTEAFF